This T cell receptor (beta chain) appears in the sequencing data of a study of radiation and T cells in renal cell carcinoma. Noted time point: blood 4 weeks post-SBRT, at nephrectomy. Sample treatment: 15 Gy SBRT to primary tumor, nephrectomy 4 weeks later. Nephrectomy followed 15 Gy stereotactic body radiation by 4 weeks. For this clone: No antigen is known for it.

Assay: immunoSEQ multiplex PCR; the TCRdb copy retains only in-frame clones and omits some. The sample has roughly 82,000 clones, roughly nine tenths seen once. Points from the study as a whole: Top tumor clonotypes rose in blood 2 weeks post-radiation, then contracted.

The TCR originated in a woman between 65 and 79 years old with renal cell carcinoma. The sequences come from blood, collected from a patient whose treatment included radiotherapy and nephrectomy.

CDR3 DNA: TGTGCCAGCAGCTTAGGGCCCCCTTGGCAGGGGTTCTCCTACGAGCAGTACTTC. It yields the protein CASSLGPPWQGFSYEQYF. The genes are TRBV7-9 and TRBJ2-7; D perhaps matches TRBD1 (6 bases). Deletions cut 1 base from V and 0 bases from J, with 19 bases between. This CDR3 is built from 18 residues. Germline V gene lookup returns CDR1 SEHNR and CDR2 FQNEAQ (reference sequence).